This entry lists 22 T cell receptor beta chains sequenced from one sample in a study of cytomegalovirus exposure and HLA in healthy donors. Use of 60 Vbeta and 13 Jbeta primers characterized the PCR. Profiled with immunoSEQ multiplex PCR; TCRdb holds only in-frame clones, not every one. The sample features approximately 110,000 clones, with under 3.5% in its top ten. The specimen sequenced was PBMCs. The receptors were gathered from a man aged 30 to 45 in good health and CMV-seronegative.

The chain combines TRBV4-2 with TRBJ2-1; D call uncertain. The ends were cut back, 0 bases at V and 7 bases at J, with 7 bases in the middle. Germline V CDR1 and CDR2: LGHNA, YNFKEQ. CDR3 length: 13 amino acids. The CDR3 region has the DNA TGTGCCAGCAGCCAAGACGGTACTAATGAGCAGTTCTTC. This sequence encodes CASSQDGTNEQFF.

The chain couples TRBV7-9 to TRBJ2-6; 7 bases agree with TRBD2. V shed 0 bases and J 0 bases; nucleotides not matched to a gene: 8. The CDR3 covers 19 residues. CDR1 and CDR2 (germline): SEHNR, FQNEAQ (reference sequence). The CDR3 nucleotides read TGTGCCAGCAGCTTAGCGTCGGGGGGACGCCGCTCTGGGGCCAACGTCCTGACTTTC. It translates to CASSLASGGRRSGANVLTF. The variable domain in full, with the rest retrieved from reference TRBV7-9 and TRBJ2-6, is DTGVSQNPRHKITKRGQNVTFRCDPISEHNRLYWYRQTLGQGPEFLTYFQNEAQLEKSRLLSDRFSAERPKGSFSTLEIQRTEQGDSAMYLCASSLASGGRRSGANVLTFGAGSRLTVL.

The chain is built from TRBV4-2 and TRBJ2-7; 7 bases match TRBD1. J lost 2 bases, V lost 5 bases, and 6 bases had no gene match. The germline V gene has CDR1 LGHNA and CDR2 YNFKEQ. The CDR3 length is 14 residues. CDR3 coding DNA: TGTGCCAGCAGCGACAGGGTTTCACCCTACGAGCAGTACTTC. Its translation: CASSDRVSPYEQYF.

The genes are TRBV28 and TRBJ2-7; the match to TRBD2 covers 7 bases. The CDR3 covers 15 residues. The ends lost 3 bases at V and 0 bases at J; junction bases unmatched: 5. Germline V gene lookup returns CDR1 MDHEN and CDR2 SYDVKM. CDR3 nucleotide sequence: TGTGCCAGCAGTTTGAGCCTAGCGGCCTCCTACGAGCAGTACTTC. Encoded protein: CASSLSLAASYEQYF. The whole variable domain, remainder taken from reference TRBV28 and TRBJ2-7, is DVKVTQSSRYLVKRTGEKVFLECVQDMDHENMFWYRQDPGLGLRLIYFSYDVKMKEKGDIPEGYSVSREKKERFSLILESASTNQTSMYLCASSLSLAASYEQYFGPGTRLTVT.

The CDR3 spells CASSQDTESSYEQYF. CDR3 coding DNA: TGTGCCAGCAGCCAAGATACTGAGAGCTCCTACGAGCAGTACTTC. The chain uses TRBV4-2 and TRBJ2-7; D unclear. V shed 0 bases and J shed 0 bases, with 9 bases lying between them. The CDR3 contains 15 residues. The germline CDR1 and CDR2 sequences are LGHNA and YNFKEQ.

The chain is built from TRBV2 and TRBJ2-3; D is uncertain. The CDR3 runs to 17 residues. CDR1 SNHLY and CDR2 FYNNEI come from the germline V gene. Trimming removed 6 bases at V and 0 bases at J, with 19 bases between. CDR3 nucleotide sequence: TGTGCCAGCAGGCCTATACCCCTAGGTCCAAGCACAGATACGCAGTATTTT. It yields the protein CASRPIPLGPSTDTQYF. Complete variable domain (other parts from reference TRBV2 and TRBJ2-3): EPEVTQTPSHQVTQMGQEVILRCVPISNHLYFYWYRQILGQKVEFLVSFYNNEISEKSEIFDDQFSVERPDGSNFTLKIRSTKLEDSAMYFCASRPIPLGPSTDTQYFGPGTRLTVL.

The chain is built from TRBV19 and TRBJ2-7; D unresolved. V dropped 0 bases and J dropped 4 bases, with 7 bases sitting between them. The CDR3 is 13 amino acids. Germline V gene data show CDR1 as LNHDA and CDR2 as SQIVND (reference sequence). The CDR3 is CASSIDVTYEQYF. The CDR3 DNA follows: TGTGCCAGTAGTATAGATGTTACTTACGAGCAGTACTTC.

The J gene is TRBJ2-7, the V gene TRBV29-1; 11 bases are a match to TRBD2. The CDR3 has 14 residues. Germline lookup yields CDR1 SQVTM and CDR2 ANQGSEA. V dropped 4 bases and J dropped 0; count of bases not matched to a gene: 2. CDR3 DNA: TGCAGCGTTGCGACTAGCGGGGCCTCCTACGAGCAGTACTTC. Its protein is CSVATSGASYEQYF.

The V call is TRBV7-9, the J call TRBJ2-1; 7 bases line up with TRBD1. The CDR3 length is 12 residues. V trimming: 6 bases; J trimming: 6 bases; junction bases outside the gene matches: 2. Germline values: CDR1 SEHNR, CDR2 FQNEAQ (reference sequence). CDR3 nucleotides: TGTGCCAGCAGTCGACAGGGCAATGAGCAGTTCTTC. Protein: CASSRQGNEQFF.

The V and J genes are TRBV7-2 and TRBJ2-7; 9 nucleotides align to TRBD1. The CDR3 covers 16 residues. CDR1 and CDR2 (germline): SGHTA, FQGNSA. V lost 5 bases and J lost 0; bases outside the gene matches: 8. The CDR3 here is CASSLRDRVPSYEQYF. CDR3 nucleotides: TGTGCCAGCAGCCTCCGGGACAGGGTCCCCTCCTACGAGCAGTACTTC.

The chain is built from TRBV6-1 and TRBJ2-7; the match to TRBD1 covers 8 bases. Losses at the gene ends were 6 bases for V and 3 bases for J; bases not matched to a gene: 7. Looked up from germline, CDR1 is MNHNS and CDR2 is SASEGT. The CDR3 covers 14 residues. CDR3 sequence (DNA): TGTGCCAGCAGCGGACAGGGTAAAGGCTACGAGCAGTACTTC. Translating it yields CASSGQGKGYEQYF.

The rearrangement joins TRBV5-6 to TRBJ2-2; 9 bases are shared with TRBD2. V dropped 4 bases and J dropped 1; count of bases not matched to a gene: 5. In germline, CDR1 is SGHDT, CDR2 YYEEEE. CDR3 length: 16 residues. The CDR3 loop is CASSLGLAWNTGELFF. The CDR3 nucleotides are TGTGCCAGCAGCCTCGGACTAGCGTGGAACACCGGGGAGCTGTTTTTT. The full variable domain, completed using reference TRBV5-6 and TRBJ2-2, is DAGVTQSPTHLIKTRGQQVTLRCSPKSGHDTVSWYQQALGQGPQFIFQYYEEEERQRGNFPDRFSGHQFPNYSSELNVNALLLGDSALYLCASSLGLAWNTGELFFGEGSRLTVL.

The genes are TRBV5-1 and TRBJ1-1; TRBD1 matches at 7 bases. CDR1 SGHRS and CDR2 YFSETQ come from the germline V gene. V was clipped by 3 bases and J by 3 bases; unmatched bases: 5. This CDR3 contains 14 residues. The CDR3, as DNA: TGCGCCAGCAGCTCCCGGACAGGAGACACTGAAGCTTTCTTT. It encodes CASSSRTGDTEAFF.

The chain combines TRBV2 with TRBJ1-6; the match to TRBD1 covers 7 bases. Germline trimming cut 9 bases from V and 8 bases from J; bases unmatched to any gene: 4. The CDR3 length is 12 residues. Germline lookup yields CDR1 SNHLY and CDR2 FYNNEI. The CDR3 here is CASRQGDSPLHF. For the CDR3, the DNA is TGTGCCAGTCGACAGGGAGATTCACCCCTCCACTTT.

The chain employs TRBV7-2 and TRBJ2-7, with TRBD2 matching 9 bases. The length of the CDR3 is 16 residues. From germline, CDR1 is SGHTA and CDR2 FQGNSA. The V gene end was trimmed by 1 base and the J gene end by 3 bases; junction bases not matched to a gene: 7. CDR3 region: CASSLEGGRANYEQYF. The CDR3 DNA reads TGTGCCAGCAGCTTAGAAGGCGGGAGGGCCAACTACGAGCAGTACTTC. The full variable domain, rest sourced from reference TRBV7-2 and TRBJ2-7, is GAGVSQSPSNKVTEKGKDVELRCDPISGHTALYWYRQSLGQGLEFLIYFQGNSAPDKSGLPSDRFSAERTGGSVSTLTIQRTQQEDSAVYLCASSLEGGRANYEQYFGPGTRLTVT.

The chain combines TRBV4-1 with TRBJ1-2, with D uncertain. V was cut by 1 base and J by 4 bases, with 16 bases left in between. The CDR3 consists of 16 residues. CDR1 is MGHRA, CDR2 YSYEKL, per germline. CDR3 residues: CASSQVREDLIYGYTF. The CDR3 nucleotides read TGCGCCAGCAGCCAAGTGAGGGAGGATCTGATCTATGGCTACACCTTC.

CDR3 nucleotides: TGCGCCAGCAGCTACAGATATAGCAATCAGCCCCAGCATTTT. Its translation: CASSYRYSNQPQHF. The chain is built from TRBV4-1 and TRBJ1-5; D not certain. The V end was cut by 5 bases, the J end by 0 bases, with 8 bases between. The CDR3 loop spans 14 amino acids. Germline V lookup: CDR1 MGHRA, CDR2 YSYEKL.

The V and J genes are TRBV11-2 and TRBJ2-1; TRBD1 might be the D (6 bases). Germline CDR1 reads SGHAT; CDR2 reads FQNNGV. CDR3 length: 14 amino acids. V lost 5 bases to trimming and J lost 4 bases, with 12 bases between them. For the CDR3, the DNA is TGTGCCAGCAGCCTGAACAGGGTTTACAATGAGCAGTTCTTC. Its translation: CASSLNRVYNEQFF.

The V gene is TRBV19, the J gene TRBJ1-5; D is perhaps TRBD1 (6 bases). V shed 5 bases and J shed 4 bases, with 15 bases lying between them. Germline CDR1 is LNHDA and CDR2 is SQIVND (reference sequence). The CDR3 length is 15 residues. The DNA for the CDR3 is TGTGCCAGTAGTCCCCAGGACAGAGATAATCAGCCCCAGCATTTT. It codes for CASSPQDRDNQPQHF.

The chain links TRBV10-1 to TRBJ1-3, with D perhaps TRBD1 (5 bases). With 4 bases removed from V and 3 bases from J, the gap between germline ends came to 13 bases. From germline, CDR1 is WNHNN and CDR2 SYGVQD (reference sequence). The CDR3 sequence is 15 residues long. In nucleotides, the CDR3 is TGCGCCAGCAGTGTCCGCGGCAGGGATGGAAACACCATATATTTT. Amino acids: CASSVRGRDGNTIYF.

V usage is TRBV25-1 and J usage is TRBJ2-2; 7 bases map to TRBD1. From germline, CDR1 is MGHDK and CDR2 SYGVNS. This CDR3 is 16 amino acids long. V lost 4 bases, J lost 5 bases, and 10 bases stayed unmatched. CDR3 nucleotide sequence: TGTGCCAGCAGTGGGCGGAAGGGGGCTTGGACCGGGGAGCTGTTTTTT. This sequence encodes CASSGRKGAWTGELFF.

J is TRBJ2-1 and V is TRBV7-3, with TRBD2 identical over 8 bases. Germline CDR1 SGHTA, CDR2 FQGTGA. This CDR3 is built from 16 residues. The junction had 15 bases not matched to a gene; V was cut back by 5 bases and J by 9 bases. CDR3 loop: CASSPSGPPSRSEQFF. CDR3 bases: TGTGCCAGCAGCCCTAGCGGGCCTCCCTCACGGAGTGAGCAGTTCTTC.